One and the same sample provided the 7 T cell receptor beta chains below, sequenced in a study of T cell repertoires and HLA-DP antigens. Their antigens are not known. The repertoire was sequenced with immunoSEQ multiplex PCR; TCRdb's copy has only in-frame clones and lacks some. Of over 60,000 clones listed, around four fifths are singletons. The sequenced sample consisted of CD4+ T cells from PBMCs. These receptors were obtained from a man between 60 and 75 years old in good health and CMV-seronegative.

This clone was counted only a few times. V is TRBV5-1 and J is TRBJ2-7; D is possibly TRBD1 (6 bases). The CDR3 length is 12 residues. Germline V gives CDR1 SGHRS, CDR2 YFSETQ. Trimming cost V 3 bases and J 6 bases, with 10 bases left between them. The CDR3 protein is CASSYGQSEQYF. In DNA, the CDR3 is TGCGCCAGCAGCTACGGACAGTCCGAGCAGTACTTC.

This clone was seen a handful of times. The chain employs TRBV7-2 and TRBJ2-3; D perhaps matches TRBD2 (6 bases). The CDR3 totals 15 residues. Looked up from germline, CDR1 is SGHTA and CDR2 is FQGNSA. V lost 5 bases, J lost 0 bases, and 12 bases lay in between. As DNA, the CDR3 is TGTGCCAGCAGCGCAGCGGGTGTAAGCACAGATACGCAGTATTTT. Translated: CASSAAGVSTDTQYF.

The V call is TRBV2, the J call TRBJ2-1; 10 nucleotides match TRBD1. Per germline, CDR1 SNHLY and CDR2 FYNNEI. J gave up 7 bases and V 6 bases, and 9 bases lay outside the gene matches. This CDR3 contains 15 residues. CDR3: CASRVDRGQSNEQFF. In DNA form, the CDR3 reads TGTGCCAGCAGGGTCGACAGGGGGCAGTCGAATGAGCAGTTCTTC.

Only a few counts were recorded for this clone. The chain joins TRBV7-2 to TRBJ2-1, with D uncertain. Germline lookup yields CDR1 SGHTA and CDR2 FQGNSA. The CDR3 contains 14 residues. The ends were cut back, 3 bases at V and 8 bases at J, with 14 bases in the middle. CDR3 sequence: CASSLRPSVDEQFF. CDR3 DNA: TGTGCCAGCAGCTTGCGTCCCAGCGTCGATGAGCAGTTCTTC.

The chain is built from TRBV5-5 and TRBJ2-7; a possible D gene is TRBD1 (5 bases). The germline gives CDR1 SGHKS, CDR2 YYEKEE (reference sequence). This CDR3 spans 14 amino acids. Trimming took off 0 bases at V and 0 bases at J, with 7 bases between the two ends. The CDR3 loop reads CASSLGQSSYEQYV. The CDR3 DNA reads TGTGCCAGCAGCTTGGGACAGAGCTCCTACGAGCAGTACGTC.

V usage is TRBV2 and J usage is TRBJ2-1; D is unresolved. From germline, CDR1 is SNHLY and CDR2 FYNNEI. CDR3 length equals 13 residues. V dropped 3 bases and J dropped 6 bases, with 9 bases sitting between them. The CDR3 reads CASSDFKVNEQFF. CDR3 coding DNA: TGTGCCAGCAGTGACTTTAAAGTCAATGAGCAGTTCTTC.

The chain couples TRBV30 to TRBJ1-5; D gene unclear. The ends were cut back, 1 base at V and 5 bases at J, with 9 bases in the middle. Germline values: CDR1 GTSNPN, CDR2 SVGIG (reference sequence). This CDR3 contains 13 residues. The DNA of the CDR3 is TGTGCCTGGAGTGGGGGATGGGATCAGCCCCAGCATTTT. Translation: CAWSGGWDQPQHF.